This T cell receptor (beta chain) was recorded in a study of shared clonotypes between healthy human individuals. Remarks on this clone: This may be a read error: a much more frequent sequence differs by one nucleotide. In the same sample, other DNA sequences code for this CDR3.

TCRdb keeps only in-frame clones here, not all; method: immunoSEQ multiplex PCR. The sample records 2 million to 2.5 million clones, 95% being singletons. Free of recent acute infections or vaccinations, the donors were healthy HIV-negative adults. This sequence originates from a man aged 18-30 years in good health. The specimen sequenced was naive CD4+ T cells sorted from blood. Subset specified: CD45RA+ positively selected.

CDR3 residues: CASSLFYEQYF. The CDR3 bases are TGTGCCAGCAGCCTCTTCTACGAGCAGTACTTC. This rearrangement joins TRBV7-9 to TRBJ2-7; no reliable D call. The CDR3 loop spans 11 amino acids. The germline gives CDR1 SEHNR, CDR2 FQNEAQ (reference sequence). Trimming stripped 5 bases from V and 3 bases from J, with 5 bases between.